This is a list of T cell receptor beta chains from one sample in a study of blood T cells in healthy people across ages. Via MiXCR, TCRdb re-called the 5' RACE reads, giving one row per CDR3 protein. The sample lists some 370,000 distinct CDR3 sequences; roughly half were seen once. Source material: blood. Receptors were obtained from a man in his sixties in good health. The CDR3 runs from the conserved cysteine through the conserved F or W. The D gene is left open where the match is weak. Size tells how often a clone was seen (once, few, many) or the class of an expanded clone, and some rows leave it out.

V	D	J	size	CDR3	DNA
TRBV3-1	.	TRBJ1-2	.	CASSPKTRNGYTF	TGTGCCAGCAGCCCGAAGACAAGAAATGGCTACACCTTC
TRBV29-1	TRBD1	TRBJ2-5	.	CSVPQPGTGGEQYF	TGCAGCGTCCCCCAACCCGGGACAGGAGGGGAGCAGTACTTC
TRBV5-6	.	TRBJ2-3	.	CASSPVGGNTQYF	TGTGCCAGCAGCCCCGTAGGGGGGAATACGCAGTATTTT
TRBV9	.	TRBJ2-7	many	CASSVGGGTYEQYF	TGTGCCAGCAGCGTAGGGGGTGGCACCTACGAGCAGTACTTC
TRBV29-1	TRBD1	TRBJ1-5	.	CSVTLTGGQYSNQPQHF	TGCAGCGTAACCCTGACAGGGGGCCAATATAGCAATCAGCCCCAGCATTTT
TRBV12-3/TRBV12-4	.	TRBJ1-2	.	CASTLRASNYGYTF	TGTGCCAGCACCCTCAGGGCTTCTAACTATGGCTACACCTTC
TRBV11-1	TRBD1	TRBJ2-2	.	CASSQGQGNTGELFF	TGTGCCAGCAGCCAGGGACAGGGGAACACCGGGGAGCTGTTTTTT
TRBV4-2	TRBD2	TRBJ2-5	.	CASSHIAGAEETQYF	TGTGCCAGCAGCCATATAGCGGGTGCCGAAGAGACCCAGTACTTC
TRBV7-2	TRBD2	TRBJ2-1	.	CASSPRTSGSGGNEQFF	TGTGCCAGCAGCCCTCGGACTAGCGGGAGTGGGGGCAATGAGCAGTTCTTC
TRBV29-1	TRBD1	TRBJ2-3	many	CSATGGSGDTQYF	TGCAGCGCCACAGGGGGCTCGGGAGATACGCAGTATTTT
TRBV2	.	TRBJ2-7	few	CASSGAGEAYEQYF	TGTGCCAGCAGTGGGGCAGGGGAAGCCTACGAGCAGTACTTC
TRBV7-8	.	TRBJ2-1	.	CASSRGGDFYNEQFF	TGTGCCAGCAGCCGTGGCGGAGACTTTTACAATGAGCAGTTCTTC
TRBV29-1	.	TRBJ2-7	.	CSVEISSSYEQYF	TGCAGCGTTGAGATTAGCAGCTCCTACGAGCAGTACTTC
TRBV5-6	TRBD1	TRBJ1-2	.	CASGRTGGQRGYTF	TGTGCCAGCGGGCGTACAGGGGGCCAGAGGGGCTACACCTTC
TRBV6-2/TRBV6-3	.	TRBJ1-1	.	CASSYSRTDIAEAFF	TGTGCCAGCAGTTACTCTAGGACAGATATAGCTGAAGCTTTCTTT
TRBV5-1	TRBD2	TRBJ2-2	.	CASRLAGRSTGELFF	TGCGCCAGCAGACTAGCGGGAAGGAGCACCGGGGAGCTGTTTTTT
TRBV29-1	.	TRBJ2-3	.	CSGQEGRQGEQYF	TGCAGCGGTCAGGAAGGGAGGCAGGGTGAGCAGTATTTT